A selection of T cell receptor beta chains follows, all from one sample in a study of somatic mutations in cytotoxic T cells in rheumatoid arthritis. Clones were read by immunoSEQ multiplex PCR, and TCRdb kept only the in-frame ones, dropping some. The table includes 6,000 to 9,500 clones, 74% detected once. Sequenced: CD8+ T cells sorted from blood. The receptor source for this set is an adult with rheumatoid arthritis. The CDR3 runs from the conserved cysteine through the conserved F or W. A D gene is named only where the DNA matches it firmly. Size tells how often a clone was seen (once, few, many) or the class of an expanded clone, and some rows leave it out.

cdr3_aa: CASSAAGVSSSYEQYF
cdr3_nt: TGTGCCAGTAGTGCCGCGGGGGTATCTAGCTCCTACGAGCAGTACTTC
j_call: TRBJ2-7
clone_size: NA
d_call: TRBD2
v_call: TRBV19

cdr3_aa: CASSVVGRGQDTQYF
cdr3_nt: TGTGCCAGCAGCGTAGTGGGCAGGGGCCAAGATACGCAGTATTTT
j_call: TRBJ2-3
clone_size: NA
d_call: NA
v_call: TRBV9

cdr3_aa: CATQAGEGGYTF
cdr3_nt: TGTGCCACCCAGGCAGGGGAGGGAGGCTACACCTTC
j_call: TRBJ1-2
clone_size: NA
d_call: NA
v_call: TRBV2

cdr3_aa: CASSEGDPIYF
cdr3_nt: TGTGCCAGCAGTGAAGGGGACCCCATATATTTT
j_call: TRBJ1-3
clone_size: few
d_call: NA
v_call: TRBV25-1

cdr3_aa: CASSLHPKGTLTAYEQYF
cdr3_nt: TGCGCCAGCAGCTTACATCCTAAAGGGACACTTACGGCATACGAGCAGTACTTC
j_call: TRBJ2-7
clone_size: NA
d_call: NA
v_call: TRBV5-1

cdr3_aa: CAISDPGQGHEQYF
cdr3_nt: TGTGCCATCAGTGACCCCGGACAGGGCCACGAGCAGTACTTC
j_call: TRBJ2-7
clone_size: NA
d_call: TRBD1
v_call: TRBV10-3

cdr3_aa: CASSLLRRWNTEAFF
cdr3_nt: TGTGCCAGCAGCTTGCTGCGGAGATGGAACACTGAAGCTTTCTTT
j_call: TRBJ1-1
clone_size: NA
d_call: NA
v_call: TRBV5-5

cdr3_aa: CASSSYIYSGETQYF
cdr3_nt: TGTGCCAGCAGCTCGTATATATACTCTGGGGAGACCCAGTACTTC
j_call: TRBJ2-5
clone_size: NA
d_call: NA
v_call: TRBV7-2

cdr3_aa: CASSQTTGGDGGETQYF
cdr3_nt: TGTGCCAGCAGCCAAACGACAGGGGGCGACGGGGGAGAGACCCAGTACTTC
j_call: TRBJ2-5
clone_size: few
d_call: TRBD1
v_call: TRBV4-2

cdr3_aa: CASSLGRGSGNSPLHF
cdr3_nt: TGTGCCAGCAGCCTGGGCAGGGGGTCAGGAAATTCACCCCTCCACTTT
j_call: TRBJ1-6
clone_size: few
d_call: TRBD1
v_call: TRBV5-4

cdr3_aa: CSGTSGSYEQYF
cdr3_nt: TGCAGCGGGACTAGCGGCTCCTACGAGCAGTACTTC
j_call: TRBJ2-7
clone_size: NA
d_call: TRBD2
v_call: TRBV29-1

cdr3_aa: CASTPGTGAYEQYF
cdr3_nt: TGTGCCAGTACCCCCGGGACAGGGGCGTACGAGCAGTACTTC
j_call: TRBJ2-7
clone_size: NA
d_call: TRBD1
v_call: TRBV19

cdr3_aa: CASSLVGLAGGESRETQYF
cdr3_nt: TGTGCCAGCAGCTTGGTGGGACTAGCGGGGGGAGAATCCCGGGAGACCCAGTACTTC
j_call: TRBJ2-5
clone_size: NA
d_call: TRBD2
v_call: TRBV5-5

cdr3_aa: CASSSRTDTQYF
cdr3_nt: TGTGCCAGCAGCTCCCGCACAGATACGCAGTATTTT
j_call: TRBJ2-3
clone_size: NA
d_call: NA
v_call: TRBV11-3

cdr3_aa: CSVEGGDGMRYTF
cdr3_nt: TGCAGCGTTGAGGGAGGAGATGGGATGCGCTACACCTTC
j_call: TRBJ1-2
clone_size: NA
d_call: NA
v_call: TRBV29-1

cdr3_aa: CASSQESGVNEQYF
cdr3_nt: TGTGCCAGCAGCCAAGAATCGGGGGTGAACGAGCAGTACTTC
j_call: TRBJ2-7
clone_size: NA
d_call: NA
v_call: TRBV4-2

cdr3_aa: CASSPRHIRGYTF
cdr3_nt: TGTGCCAGCAGCCCCCGCCACATTAGAGGCTACACCTTC
j_call: TRBJ1-2
clone_size: NA
d_call: NA
v_call: TRBV28

cdr3_aa: CASSLVGTDYQETQYF
cdr3_nt: TGTGCCAGCAGCTTGGTCGGGACCGACTACCAAGAGACCCAGTACTTC
j_call: TRBJ2-5
clone_size: NA
d_call: NA
v_call: TRBV5-8

cdr3_aa: CASSPSGRARETQYF
cdr3_nt: TGCGCCAGCAGCCCTAGCGGGAGGGCCCGGGAGACCCAGTACTTC
j_call: TRBJ2-5
clone_size: once
d_call: TRBD2
v_call: TRBV4-1

cdr3_aa: CASRPKRGSSYEQYF
cdr3_nt: TGTGCCAGCAGGCCGAAGCGGGGGAGCTCCTACGAGCAGTACTTC
j_call: TRBJ2-7
clone_size: NA
d_call: TRBD2
v_call: TRBV6-1

cdr3_aa: CASEQAPGEAQYF
cdr3_nt: TGTGCCTCTGAACAGGCGCCTGGGGAGGCCCAGTACTTC
j_call: TRBJ2-5
clone_size: once
d_call: NA
v_call: TRBV9

cdr3_aa: CASSKGVDKGNEQFF
cdr3_nt: TGTGCCAGCAGTAAGGGGGTCGATAAAGGCAATGAGCAGTTCTTC
j_call: TRBJ2-1
clone_size: NA
d_call: NA
v_call: TRBV6-4

cdr3_aa: CASSPDRGLTEAFF
cdr3_nt: TGTGCCAGCAGCCCAGACAGGGGATTGACTGAAGCTTTCTTT
j_call: TRBJ1-1
clone_size: few
d_call: TRBD1
v_call: TRBV5-4

cdr3_aa: CASSLYFSPNTGELFF
cdr3_nt: TGTGCCAGCAGTTTATACTTTTCGCCGAACACCGGGGAGCTGTTTTTT
j_call: TRBJ2-2
clone_size: NA
d_call: NA
v_call: TRBV27

cdr3_aa: CASSGGRRGQETQYF
cdr3_nt: TGTGCCAGCAGCGGAGGAAGGAGGGGCCAAGAGACCCAGTACTTC
j_call: TRBJ2-5
clone_size: NA
d_call: NA
v_call: TRBV11-3

cdr3_aa: CASSPSWDLNTEAFF
cdr3_nt: TGTGCCAGCTCACCCTCGTGGGACCTGAACACTGAAGCTTTCTTT
j_call: TRBJ1-1
clone_size: medium-sized
d_call: NA
v_call: TRBV18

cdr3_aa: CASSVRGTANTEAFF
cdr3_nt: TGTGCCAGCAGCGTAAGGGGGACGGCGAACACTGAAGCTTTCTTT
j_call: TRBJ1-1
clone_size: NA
d_call: NA
v_call: TRBV9

cdr3_aa: CASSLGASGTSYEQYF
cdr3_nt: TGTGCCAGCAGCTTAGGAGCTAGCGGTACCTCCTACGAGCAGTACTTC
j_call: TRBJ2-7
clone_size: once
d_call: TRBD2
v_call: TRBV7-8

cdr3_aa: CASSQGSGLGPVNYGYTF
cdr3_nt: TGCGCCAGCAGCCAAGGAAGCGGTCTAGGGCCGGTGAACTATGGCTACACCTTC
j_call: TRBJ1-2
clone_size: NA
d_call: NA
v_call: TRBV4-3

cdr3_aa: CASSHPAGYTF
cdr3_nt: TGTGCCAGCAGCCACCCCGCTGGCTACACCTTC
j_call: TRBJ1-2
clone_size: NA
d_call: NA
v_call: TRBV4-2

cdr3_aa: CASSLALSSGEDYEQYF
cdr3_nt: TGTGCCAGCAGCTTAGCGCTGTCTAGCGGGGAGGACTACGAGCAGTACTTC
j_call: TRBJ2-7
clone_size: NA
d_call: TRBD2
v_call: TRBV7-2

cdr3_aa: CASSGAGGTSGLNEQFF
cdr3_nt: TGTGCCAGCAGTGGAGCGGGAGGTACCTCGGGTTTGAATGAGCAGTTCTTC
j_call: TRBJ2-1
clone_size: once
d_call: TRBD2
v_call: TRBV6-1

cdr3_aa: CASSLDSSYEQYF
cdr3_nt: TGTGCCAGCAGCTTGGACAGCTCCTACGAGCAGTACTTC
j_call: TRBJ2-7
clone_size: NA
d_call: NA
v_call: TRBV7-6

cdr3_aa: CASSHGDSGNTIYF
cdr3_nt: TGTGCCAGCAGCCACGGGGACTCTGGAAACACCATATATTTT
j_call: TRBJ1-3
clone_size: NA
d_call: NA
v_call: TRBV11-2

cdr3_aa: CASLQGQGISDTQYF
cdr3_nt: TGTGCCAGCCTCCAGGGACAGGGGATTTCAGATACGCAGTATTTT
j_call: TRBJ2-3
clone_size: NA
d_call: TRBD1
v_call: TRBV2

cdr3_aa: CASSPPGGSGNTIYF
cdr3_nt: TGTGCCAGCTCACCACCGGGGGGATCTGGAAACACCATATATTTT
j_call: TRBJ1-3
clone_size: NA
d_call: NA
v_call: TRBV18